The clone carrying this TCR beta chain was counted many times. Antigen: not known. One entry per CDR3 protein results from TCRdb running MiXCR on the 5' RACE reads. Among around 5,000 distinct CDR3 sequences listed, more than 6.5% were seen once. The data stem from a study of spatial heterogeneity in lung cancer. Time point indicated: sample taken at primary tumor resection. Study observations and caveats: Ubiquitous and regional nonsynonymous mutation counts were tracked by ubiquitous and regional expanded TCR counts, respectively. Expanded alpha and beta TCR counts within tumors tracked tumor mutation counts.

The sequencing used lung tumor tissue, collected at surgery. The sequence was collected from a male donor with early-stage non-small cell lung cancer.

CDR3 DNA sequence: TGTGCCAGCACCGCGGCAGGGCAGCCCCAGCATTTT. It yields the protein CASTAAGQPQHF. The chain uses TRBV2 and TRBJ1-5; a possible D gene is TRBD1 (5 bases). V was trimmed by 7 bases and J by 7 bases, leaving 11 bases between them. Germline CDR1 SNHLY, CDR2 FYNNEI. This CDR3 comprises 12 residues.